This T cell receptor beta chain was captured by sequencing in a study of sequential checkpoint blockade in melanoma. Data came from immunoSEQ multiplex PCR; TCRdb stores just in-frame clones and leaves some out. The sample has under 6,000 clones; around 80% are singletons. CDR3 length equals 15 residues. CDR1 is SGDLS, CDR2 YYNGEE, per germline. The V gene end was trimmed by 0 bases and the J gene end by 4 bases; junction bases not matched to a gene: 4. The treatment here: randomized to nivolumab then ipilimumab (arm A) or the reverse (arm B). The chain joins TRBV9 to TRBJ2-1; 7 positions match TRBD2. The receptor was isolated from a human donor with melanoma. This material consisted of CD8+ T cells sorted from blood (inferred from file names), taken from a patient given nivolumab and ipilimumab in sequence. Written as DNA, the CDR3 is TGTGCCAGCAGCGTAGAGGGACTAACATACAATGAGCAGTTCTTC. This gives the protein CASSVEGLTYNEQFF.